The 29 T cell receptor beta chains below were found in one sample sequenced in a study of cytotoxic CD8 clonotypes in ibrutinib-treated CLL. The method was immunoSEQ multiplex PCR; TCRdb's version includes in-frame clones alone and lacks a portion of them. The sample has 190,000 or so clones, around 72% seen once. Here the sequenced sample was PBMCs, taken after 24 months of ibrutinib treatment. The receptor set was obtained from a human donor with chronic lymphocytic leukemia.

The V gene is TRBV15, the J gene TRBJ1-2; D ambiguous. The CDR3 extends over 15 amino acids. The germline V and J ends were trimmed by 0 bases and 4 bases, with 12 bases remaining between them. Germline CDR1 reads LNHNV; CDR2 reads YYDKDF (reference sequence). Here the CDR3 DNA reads TGTGCCACCAGCAGAGATTGGACGGGGAGCTATGGCTACACCTTC. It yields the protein CATSRDWTGSYGYTF.

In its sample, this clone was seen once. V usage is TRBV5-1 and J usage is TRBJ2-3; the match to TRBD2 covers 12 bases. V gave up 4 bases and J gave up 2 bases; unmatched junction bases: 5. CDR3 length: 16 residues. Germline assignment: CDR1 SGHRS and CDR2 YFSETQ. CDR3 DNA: TGCGCCAGCAGCCTAGCGGGAGGGATCGTCACAGATACGCAGTATTTT. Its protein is CASSLAGGIVTDTQYF. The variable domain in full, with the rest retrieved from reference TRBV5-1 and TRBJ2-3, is KAGVTQTPRYLIKTRGQQVTLSCSPISGHRSVSWYQQTPGQGLQFLFEYFSETQRNKGNFPGRFSGRQFSNSRSEMNVSTLELGDSALYLCASSLAGGIVTDTQYFGPGTRLTVL.

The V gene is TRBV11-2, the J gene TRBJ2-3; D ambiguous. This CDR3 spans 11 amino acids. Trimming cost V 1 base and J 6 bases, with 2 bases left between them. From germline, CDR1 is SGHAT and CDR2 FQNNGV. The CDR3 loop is CASSLADTQYF. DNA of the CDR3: TGTGCCAGCAGCTTAGCGGATACGCAGTATTTT.

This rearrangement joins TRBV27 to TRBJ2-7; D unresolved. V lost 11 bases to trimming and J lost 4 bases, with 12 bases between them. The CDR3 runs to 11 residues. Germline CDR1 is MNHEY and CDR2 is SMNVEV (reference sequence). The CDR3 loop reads CALRGEYEQYF. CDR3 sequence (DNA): TGTGCCCTGCGAGGTGAATACGAGCAGTACTTC.

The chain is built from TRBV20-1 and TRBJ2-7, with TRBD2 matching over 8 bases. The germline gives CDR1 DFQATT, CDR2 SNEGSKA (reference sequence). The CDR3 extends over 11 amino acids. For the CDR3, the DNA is TGCAGCGGGACTAGTAGCTACGAGCAGTACTTC. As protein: CSGTSSYEQYF.

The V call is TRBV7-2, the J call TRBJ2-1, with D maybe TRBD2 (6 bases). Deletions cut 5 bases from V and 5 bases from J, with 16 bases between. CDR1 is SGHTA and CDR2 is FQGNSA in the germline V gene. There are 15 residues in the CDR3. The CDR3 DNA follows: TGTGCCAGCAGCCTGACTAGGACCCTAAACAATGAGCAGTTCTTC. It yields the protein CASSLTRTLNNEQFF.

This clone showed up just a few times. CDR3 nucleotide sequence: TGTGCCAGTAGTATACGGGGCGGAACTGAAGCTTTCTTT. It specifies CASSIRGGTEAFF. The chain uses TRBV19 and TRBJ1-1; D perhaps matches TRBD1 (5 bases). The CDR3 is 13 amino acids. Germline loops: CDR1 LNHDA, CDR2 SQIVND (reference sequence). V was shortened by 2 bases and J by 5 bases, with 9 bases between the two germline ends.

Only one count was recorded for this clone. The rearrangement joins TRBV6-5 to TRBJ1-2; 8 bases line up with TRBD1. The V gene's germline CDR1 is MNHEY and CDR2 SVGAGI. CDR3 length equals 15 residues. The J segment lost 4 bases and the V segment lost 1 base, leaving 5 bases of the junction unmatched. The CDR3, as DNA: TGTGCCAGCAGTTACTTAGGGACAGGATCCTATGGCTACACCTTC. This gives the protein CASSYLGTGSYGYTF.

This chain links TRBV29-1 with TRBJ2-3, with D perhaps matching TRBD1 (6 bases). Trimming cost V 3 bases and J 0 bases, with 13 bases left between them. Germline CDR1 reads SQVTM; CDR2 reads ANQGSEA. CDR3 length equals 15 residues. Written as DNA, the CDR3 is TGCAGCGTTGAGGGACGACAGGAAAGCACAGATACGCAGTATTTT. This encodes CSVEGRQESTDTQYF.

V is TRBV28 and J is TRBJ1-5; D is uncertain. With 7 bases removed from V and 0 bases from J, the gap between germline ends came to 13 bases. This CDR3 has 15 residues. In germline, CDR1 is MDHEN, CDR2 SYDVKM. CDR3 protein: CASTLLMDSNQPQHF. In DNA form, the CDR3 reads TGTGCCAGCACCCTACTAATGGATAGCAATCAGCCCCAGCATTTT.

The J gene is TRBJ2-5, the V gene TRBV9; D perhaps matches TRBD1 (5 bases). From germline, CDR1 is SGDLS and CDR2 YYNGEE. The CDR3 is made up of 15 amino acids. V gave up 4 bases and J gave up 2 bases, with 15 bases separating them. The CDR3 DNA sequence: TGTGCCAGCAGCAAAGCTGCAGGGTTACAAGAGACCCAGTACTTC. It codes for CASSKAAGLQETQYF.

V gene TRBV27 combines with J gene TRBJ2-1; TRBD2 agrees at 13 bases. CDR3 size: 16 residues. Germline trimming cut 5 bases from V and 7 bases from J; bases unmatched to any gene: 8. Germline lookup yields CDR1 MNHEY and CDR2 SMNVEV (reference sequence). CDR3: CASSPWTSGSINEQFF. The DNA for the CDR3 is TGTGCCAGCAGTCCATGGACTAGCGGGAGTATAAATGAGCAGTTCTTC.

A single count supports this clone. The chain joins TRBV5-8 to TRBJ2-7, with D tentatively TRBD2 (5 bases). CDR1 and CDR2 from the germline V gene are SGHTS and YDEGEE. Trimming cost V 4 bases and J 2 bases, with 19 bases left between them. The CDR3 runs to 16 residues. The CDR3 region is CASSLLVGGPTYEQYF. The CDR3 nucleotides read TGTGCCAGCAGCCTCCTGGTTGGCGGGCCAACCTACGAGCAGTACTTC.

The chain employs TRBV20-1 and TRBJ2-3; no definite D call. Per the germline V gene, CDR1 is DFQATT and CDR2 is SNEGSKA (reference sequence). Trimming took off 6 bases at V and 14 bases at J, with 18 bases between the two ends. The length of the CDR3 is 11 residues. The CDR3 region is CSAAGPQGRYF. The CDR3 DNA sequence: TGCAGTGCGGCCGGGCCCCAAGGTCGGTATTTT.

CDR3 protein: CASSYRDGTANYGYTF. The CDR3 DNA sequence: TGTGCCAGCAGTTACCGGGACGGAACCGCTAACTATGGCTACACCTTC. The chain links TRBV6-5 to TRBJ1-2, with D maybe TRBD1 (5 bases). The CDR3 sequence is 16 residues long. The V end lost 2 bases, the J end lost 0 bases, and 13 bases lay between the germline ends. Germline assignment: CDR1 MNHEY and CDR2 SVGAGI.

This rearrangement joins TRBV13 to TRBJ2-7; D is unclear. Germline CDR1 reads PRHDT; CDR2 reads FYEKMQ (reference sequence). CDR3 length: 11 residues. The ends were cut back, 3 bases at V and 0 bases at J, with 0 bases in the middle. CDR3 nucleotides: TGTGCCAGCAGCTTCTCCTACGAGCAGTACTTC. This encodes CASSFSYEQYF.

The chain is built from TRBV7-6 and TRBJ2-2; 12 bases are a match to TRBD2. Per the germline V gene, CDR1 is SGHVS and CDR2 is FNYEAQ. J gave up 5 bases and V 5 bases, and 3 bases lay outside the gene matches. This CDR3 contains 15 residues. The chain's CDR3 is CASSLLAGGTGELFF. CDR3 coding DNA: TGTGCCAGCAGCCTACTAGCGGGAGGAACCGGGGAGCTGTTTTTT.

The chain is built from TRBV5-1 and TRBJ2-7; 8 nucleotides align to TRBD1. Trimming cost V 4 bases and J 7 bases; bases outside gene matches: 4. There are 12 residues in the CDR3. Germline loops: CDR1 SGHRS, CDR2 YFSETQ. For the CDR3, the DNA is TGCGCCAGCAGCCGGACAGGGTTTGAGCAGTACTTC. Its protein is CASSRTGFEQYF.

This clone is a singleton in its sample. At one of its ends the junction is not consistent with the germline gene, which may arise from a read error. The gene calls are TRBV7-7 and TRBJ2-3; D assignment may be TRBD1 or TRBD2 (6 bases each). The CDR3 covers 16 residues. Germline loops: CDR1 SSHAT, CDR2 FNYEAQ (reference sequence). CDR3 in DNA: TGTGCTAGCAGCTTAAGCTCCGGGAGAGGGGGAGATACGCAGTATTTT. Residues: CASSLSSGRGGDTQYF.

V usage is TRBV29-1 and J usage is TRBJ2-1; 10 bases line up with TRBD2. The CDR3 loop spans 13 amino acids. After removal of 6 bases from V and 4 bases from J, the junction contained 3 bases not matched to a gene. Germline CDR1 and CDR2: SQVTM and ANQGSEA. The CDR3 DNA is TGCAGCGTCGGGGGACTAGCGTACAATGAGCAGTTCTTC. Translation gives CSVGGLAYNEQFF.

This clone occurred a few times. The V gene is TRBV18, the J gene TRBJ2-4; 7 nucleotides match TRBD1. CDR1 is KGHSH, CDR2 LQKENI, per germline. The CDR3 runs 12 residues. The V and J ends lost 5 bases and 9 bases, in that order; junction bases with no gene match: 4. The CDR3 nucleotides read TGTGCCAGCTCATCAGACAGGGTCATTCAGTACTTC. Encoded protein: CASSSDRVIQYF.

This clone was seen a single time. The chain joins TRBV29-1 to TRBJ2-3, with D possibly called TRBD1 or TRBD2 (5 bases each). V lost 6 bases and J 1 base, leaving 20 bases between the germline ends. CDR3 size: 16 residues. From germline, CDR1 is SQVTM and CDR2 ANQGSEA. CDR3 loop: CSVSPRGPVGTDTQYF. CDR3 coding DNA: TGCAGCGTGAGCCCCCGGGGCCCGGTGGGCACAGATACGCAGTATTTT.

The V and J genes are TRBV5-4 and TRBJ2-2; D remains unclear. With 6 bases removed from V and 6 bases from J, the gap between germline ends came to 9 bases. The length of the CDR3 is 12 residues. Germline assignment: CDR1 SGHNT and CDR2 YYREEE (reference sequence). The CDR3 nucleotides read TGTGCCAGCACCGTTGGGGCCGGGGAGCTGTTTTTT. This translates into CASTVGAGELFF.

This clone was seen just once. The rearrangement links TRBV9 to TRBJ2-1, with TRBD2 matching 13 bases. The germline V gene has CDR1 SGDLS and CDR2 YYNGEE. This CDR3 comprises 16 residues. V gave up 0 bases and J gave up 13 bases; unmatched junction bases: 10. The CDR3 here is CASSVDGTSGEGAQFF. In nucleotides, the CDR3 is TGTGCCAGCAGCGTAGACGGGACTAGCGGGGAAGGGGCTCAGTTCTTC.

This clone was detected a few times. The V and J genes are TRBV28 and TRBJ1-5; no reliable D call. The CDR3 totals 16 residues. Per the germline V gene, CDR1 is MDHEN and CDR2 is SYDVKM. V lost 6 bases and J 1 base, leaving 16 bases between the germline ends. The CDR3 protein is CASSSAGLGSNQPQHF. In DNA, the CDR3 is TGTGCCAGCAGCTCGGCGGGGTTGGGGAGCAATCAGCCCCAGCATTTT.

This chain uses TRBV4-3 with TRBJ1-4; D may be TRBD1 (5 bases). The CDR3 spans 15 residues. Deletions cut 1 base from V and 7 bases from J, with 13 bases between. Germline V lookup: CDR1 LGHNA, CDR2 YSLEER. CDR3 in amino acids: CASSQGGSRGEKLFF. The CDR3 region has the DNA TGCGCCAGCAGCCAAGGGGGCAGTCGGGGTGAAAAACTGTTTTTT.

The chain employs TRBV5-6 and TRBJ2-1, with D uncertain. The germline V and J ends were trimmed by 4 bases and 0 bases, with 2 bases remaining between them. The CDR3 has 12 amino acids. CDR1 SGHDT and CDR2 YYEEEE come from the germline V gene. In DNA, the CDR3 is TGTGCCAGCAGCCCCTCCTACAATGAGCAGTTCTTC. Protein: CASSPSYNEQFF.

The CDR3 bases are TGCGCCAGCAGCTTGGAGGGACAGGAATACAATGAGCAGTTCTTC. Its protein product is CASSLEGQEYNEQFF. The gene calls are TRBV5-1 and TRBJ2-1, with 8 bases identical to TRBD1. Looked up from germline, CDR1 is SGHRS and CDR2 is YFSETQ. This CDR3 comprises 15 residues. The V and J ends lost 0 bases and 4 bases, in that order; junction bases with no gene match: 3.

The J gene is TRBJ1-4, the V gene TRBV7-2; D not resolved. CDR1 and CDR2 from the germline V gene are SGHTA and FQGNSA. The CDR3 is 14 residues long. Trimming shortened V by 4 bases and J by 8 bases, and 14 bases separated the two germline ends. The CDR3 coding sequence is TGTGCCAGCAGCTCATACGGGAGCGGCGAAAAACTGTTTTTT. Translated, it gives CASSSYGSGEKLFF.